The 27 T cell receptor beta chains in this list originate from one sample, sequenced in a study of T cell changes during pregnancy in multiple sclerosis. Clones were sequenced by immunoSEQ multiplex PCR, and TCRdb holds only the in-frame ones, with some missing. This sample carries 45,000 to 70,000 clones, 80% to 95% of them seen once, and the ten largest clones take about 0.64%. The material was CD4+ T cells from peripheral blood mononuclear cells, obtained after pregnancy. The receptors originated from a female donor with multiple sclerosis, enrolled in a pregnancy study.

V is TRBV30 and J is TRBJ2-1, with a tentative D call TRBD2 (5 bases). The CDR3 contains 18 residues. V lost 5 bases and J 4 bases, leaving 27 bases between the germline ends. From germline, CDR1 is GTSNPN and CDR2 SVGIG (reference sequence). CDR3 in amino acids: CAWGTTRTRGQSYNEQFF. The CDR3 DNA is TGTGCCTGGGGCACCACCCGAACACGAGGGCAGAGTTACAATGAGCAGTTCTTC.

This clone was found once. The CDR3: CASSLKGGALAYEQYF. Here the CDR3 DNA reads TGCGCCAGCAGCTTGAAGGGGGGGGCCCTTGCCTACGAGCAGTACTTC. V is TRBV5-1 and J is TRBJ2-7; D might be TRBD2 (7 bases). The CDR3 consists of 16 residues. The V gene's germline CDR1 is SGHRS and CDR2 YFSETQ. V was cut by 1 base and J by 2 bases, with 16 bases left in between.

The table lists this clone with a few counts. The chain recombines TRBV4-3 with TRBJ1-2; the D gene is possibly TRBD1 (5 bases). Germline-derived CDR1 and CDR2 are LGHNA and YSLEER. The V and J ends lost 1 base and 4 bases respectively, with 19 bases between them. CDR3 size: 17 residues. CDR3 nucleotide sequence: TGCGCCAGCAGCCAAGTTCTCGGGGGGGAGTGGAGCTATGGCTACACCTTC. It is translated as CASSQVLGGEWSYGYTF.

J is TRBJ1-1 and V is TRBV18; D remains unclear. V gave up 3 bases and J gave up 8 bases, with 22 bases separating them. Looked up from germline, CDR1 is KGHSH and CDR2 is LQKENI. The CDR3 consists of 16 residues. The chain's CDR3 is CASSPLRRAFGLEAFF. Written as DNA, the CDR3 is TGTGCCAGCTCACCCCTCAGGAGGGCGTTTGGATTAGAAGCTTTCTTT.

CDR3 nucleotide sequence: TGTGCCAGCAGCCAGGGGGGGCCCACAGATACGCAGTATTTT. Its translation: CASSQGGPTDTQYF. The rearrangement links TRBV16 to TRBJ2-3; possibly TRBD2 for D (7 bases). Trimming cost V 3 bases and J 2 bases, with 9 bases left between them. There are 14 residues in the CDR3. CDR1 and CDR2 from the germline V gene are KGHSY and FQNENV.

The CDR3 protein is CASSLAGLAGGGDTQYF. The CDR3 DNA reads as TGCGCCAGCAGCTTGGCCGGACTAGCGGGGGGAGGCGATACGCAGTATTTT. The rearrangement links TRBV5-1 to TRBJ2-3; TRBD2 matches at 14 bases. V shed 0 bases, J shed 6 bases, and the junction held 6 bases outside the gene matches. The CDR3 sequence is 17 residues long. Germline values: CDR1 SGHRS, CDR2 YFSETQ.

The chain's CDR3 is CASNDGGNSPLHF. The CDR3, as DNA: TGCGCCAGCAACGACGGGGGAAATTCACCCCTCCACTTT. The chain has TRBV5-1 and TRBJ1-6; tentative D call: TRBD1 (5 bases). The germline V and J ends were trimmed by 6 bases and 7 bases, with 11 bases remaining between them. Germline V gene lookup returns CDR1 SGHRS and CDR2 YFSETQ. The CDR3 spans 13 residues. Filled out from reference TRBV5-1 and TRBJ1-6, the complete variable domain reads KAGVTQTPRYLIKTRGQQVTLSCSPISGHRSVSWYQQTPGQGLQFLFEYFSETQRNKGNFPGRFSGRQFSNSRSEMNVSTLELGDSALYLCASNDGGNSPLHFGNGTRLTVT.

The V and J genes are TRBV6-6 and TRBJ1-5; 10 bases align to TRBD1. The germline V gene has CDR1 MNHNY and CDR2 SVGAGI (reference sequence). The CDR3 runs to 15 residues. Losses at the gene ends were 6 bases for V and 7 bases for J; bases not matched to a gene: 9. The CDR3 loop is CASSPPTGGRQPQHF. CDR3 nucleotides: TGTGCCAGCAGCCCGCCGACAGGGGGCAGACAGCCCCAGCATTTT.

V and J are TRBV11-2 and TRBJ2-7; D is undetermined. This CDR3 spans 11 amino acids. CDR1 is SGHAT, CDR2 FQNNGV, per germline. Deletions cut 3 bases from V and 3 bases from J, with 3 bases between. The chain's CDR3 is CASSFSYEQYF. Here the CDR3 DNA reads TGTGCCAGCAGCTTTAGCTACGAGCAGTACTTC.

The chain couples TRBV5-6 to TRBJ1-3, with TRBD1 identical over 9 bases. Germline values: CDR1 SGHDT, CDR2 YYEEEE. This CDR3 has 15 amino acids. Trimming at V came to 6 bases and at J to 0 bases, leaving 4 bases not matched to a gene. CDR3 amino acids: CASTLQGASGNTIYF. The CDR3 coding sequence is TGTGCCAGCACCCTACAGGGGGCCTCTGGAAACACCATATATTTT.

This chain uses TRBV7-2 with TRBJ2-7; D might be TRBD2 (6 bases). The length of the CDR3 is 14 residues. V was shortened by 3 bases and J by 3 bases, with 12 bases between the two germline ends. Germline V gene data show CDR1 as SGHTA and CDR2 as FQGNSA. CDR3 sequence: CASSLAGSLYEQYF. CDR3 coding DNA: TGTGCCAGCAGCTTGGCGGGGTCCCTCTACGAGCAGTACTTC.

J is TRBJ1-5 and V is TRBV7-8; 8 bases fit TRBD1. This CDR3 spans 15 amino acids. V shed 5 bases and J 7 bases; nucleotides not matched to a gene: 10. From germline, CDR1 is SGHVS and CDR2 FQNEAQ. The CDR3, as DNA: TGTGCCAGCAGCCCAGATACAGGGGGTGGGCAGCCCCAGCATTTT. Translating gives CASSPDTGGGQPQHF.

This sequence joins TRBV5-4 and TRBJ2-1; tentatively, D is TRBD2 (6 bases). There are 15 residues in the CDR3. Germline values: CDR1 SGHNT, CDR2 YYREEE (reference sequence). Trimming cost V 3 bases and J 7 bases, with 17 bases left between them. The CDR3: CASSSGALGANEQFF. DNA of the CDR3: TGTGCCAGCAGCTCGGGAGCCCTAGGGGCAAATGAGCAGTTCTTC.

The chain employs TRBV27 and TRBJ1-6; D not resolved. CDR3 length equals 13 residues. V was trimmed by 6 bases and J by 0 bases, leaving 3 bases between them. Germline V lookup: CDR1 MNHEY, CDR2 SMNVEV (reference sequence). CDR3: CASSYSYNSPLHF. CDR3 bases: TGTGCCAGCAGCTACTCCTATAATTCACCCCTCCACTTT.

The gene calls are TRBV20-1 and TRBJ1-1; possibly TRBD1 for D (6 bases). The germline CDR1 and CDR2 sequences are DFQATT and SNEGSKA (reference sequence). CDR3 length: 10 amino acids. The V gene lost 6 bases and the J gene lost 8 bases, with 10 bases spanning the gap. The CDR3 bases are TGCAGTGCACAAGACAGGGAAGCTTTCTTT. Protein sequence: CSAQDREAFF.

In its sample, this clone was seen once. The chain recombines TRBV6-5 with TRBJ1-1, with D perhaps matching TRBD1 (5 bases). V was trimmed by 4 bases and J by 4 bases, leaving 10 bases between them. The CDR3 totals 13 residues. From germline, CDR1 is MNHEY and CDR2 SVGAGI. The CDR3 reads CASSFPDSTEAFF. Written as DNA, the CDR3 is TGTGCCAGCAGTTTTCCCGACAGCACTGAAGCTTTCTTT.

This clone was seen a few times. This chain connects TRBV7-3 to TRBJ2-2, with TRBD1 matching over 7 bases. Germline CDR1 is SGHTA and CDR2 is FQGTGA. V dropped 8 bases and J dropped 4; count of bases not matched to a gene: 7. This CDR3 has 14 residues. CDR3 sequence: CASGRDSFTGELFF. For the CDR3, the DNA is TGTGCCAGCGGTCGGGACAGCTTCACCGGGGAGCTGTTTTTT.

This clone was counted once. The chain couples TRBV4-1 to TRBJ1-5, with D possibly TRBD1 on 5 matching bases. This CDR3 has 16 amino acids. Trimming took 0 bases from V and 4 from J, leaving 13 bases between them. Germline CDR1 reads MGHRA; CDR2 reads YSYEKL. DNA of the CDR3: TGCGCCAGCAGCCAAGAAGGCGGGGCGAGAAATCAGCCCCAGCATTTT. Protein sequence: CASSQEGGARNQPQHF.

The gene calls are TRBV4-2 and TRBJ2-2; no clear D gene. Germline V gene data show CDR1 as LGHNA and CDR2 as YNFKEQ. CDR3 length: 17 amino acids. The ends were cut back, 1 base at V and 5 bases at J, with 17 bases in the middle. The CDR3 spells CASSQGPTRPRTGELFF. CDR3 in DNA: TGTGCCAGCAGCCAAGGCCCGACTCGCCCGAGAACCGGGGAGCTGTTTTTT.

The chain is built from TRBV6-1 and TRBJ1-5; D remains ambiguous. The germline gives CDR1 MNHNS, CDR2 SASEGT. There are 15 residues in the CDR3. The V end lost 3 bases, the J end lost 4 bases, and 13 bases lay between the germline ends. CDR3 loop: CASSEVGGWNQPQHF. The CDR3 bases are TGTGCCAGCAGTGAGGTAGGAGGTTGGAATCAGCCCCAGCATTTT.

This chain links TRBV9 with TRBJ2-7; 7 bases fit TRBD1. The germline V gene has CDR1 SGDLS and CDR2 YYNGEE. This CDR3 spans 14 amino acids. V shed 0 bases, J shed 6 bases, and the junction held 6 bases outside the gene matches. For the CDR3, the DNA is TGTGCCAGCAGCGTAGCTACGGGGACAGCCGAGCAGTACTTC. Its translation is CASSVATGTAEQYF.

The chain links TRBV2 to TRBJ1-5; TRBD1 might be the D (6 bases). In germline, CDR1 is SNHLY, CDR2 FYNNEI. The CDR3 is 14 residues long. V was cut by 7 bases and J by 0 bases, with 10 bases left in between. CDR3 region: CASTDSYSNQPQHF. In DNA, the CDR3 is TGTGCCAGCACGGACAGTTATAGCAATCAGCCCCAGCATTTT.

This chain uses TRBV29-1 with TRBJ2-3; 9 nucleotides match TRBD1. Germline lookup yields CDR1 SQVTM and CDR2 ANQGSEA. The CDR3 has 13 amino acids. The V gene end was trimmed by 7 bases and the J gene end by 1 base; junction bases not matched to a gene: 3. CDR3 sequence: CSGTGVGTDTQYF. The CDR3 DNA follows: TGCAGCGGGACAGGGGTTGGCACAGATACGCAGTATTTT.

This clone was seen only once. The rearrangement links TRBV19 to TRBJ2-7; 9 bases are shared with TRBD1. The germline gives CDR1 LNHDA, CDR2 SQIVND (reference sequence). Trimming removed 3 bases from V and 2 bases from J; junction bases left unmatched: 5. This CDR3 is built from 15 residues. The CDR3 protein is CASSMYGTGPYEQYF. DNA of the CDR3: TGTGCCAGTAGTATGTACGGGACAGGGCCCTACGAGCAGTACTTC.

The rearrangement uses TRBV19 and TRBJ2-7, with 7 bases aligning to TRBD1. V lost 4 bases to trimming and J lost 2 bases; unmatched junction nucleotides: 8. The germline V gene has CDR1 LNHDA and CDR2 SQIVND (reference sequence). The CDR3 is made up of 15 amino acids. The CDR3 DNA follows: TGTGCCAGTAGTACCCCGGGACAGCTGACCTACGAGCAGTACTTC. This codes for CASSTPGQLTYEQYF.

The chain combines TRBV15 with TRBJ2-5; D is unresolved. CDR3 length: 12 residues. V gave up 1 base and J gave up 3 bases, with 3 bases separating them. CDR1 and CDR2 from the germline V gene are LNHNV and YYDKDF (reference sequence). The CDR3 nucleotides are TGTGCCACCAGCAGAGTAAAAGAGACCCAGTACTTC. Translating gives CATSRVKETQYF.

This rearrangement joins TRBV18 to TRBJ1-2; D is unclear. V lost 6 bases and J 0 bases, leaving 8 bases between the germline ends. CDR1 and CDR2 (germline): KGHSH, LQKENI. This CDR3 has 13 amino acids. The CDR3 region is CASSPISNYGYTF. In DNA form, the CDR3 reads TGTGCCAGCTCCCCCATTTCTAACTATGGCTACACCTTC. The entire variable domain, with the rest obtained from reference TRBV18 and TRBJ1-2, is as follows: NAGVMQNPRHLVRRRGQEARLRCSPMKGHSHVYWYRQLPEEGLKFMVYLQKENIIDESGMPKERFSAEFPKEGPSILRIQQVVRGDSAAYFCASSPISNYGYTFGSGTRLTVV.